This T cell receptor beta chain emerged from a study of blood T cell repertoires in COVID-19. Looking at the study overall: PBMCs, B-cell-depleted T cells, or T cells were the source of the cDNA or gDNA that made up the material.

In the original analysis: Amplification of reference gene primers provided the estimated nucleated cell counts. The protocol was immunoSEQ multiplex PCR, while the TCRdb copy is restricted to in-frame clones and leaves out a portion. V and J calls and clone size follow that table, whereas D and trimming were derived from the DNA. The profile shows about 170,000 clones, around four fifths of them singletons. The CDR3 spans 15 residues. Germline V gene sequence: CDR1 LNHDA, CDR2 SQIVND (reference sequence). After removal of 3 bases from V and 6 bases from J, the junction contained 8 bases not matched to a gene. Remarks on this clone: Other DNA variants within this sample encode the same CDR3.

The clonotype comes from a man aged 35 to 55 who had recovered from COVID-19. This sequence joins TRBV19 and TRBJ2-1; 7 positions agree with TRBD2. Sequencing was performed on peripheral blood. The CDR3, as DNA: TGTGCCAGTAGTATGACACGGACTAGATCCAATGAGCAGTTCTTC. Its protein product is CASSMTRTRSNEQFF.